Listed below are T cell receptor beta chains from one sample, sequenced in a study of control samples from healthy donors and cancer patients. Libraries were prepared by immunoSEQ multiplex PCR; TCRdb keeps only in-frame clonotypes and omits some of them. The sample includes 120,000 to 150,000 clones, more than 85% seen only once; the top ten take 5.8%. The specimen was blood. The receptor set was obtained from a man between 18 and 35 years old in good health. Both conserved end residues are part of each CDR3. The order of the fields is D gene, clone size, CDR3 length, J gene, V gene, CDR3 DNA, CDR3 protein. A D gene is named only where the DNA matches it firmly. Some rows mark clone size as missing; the rest say once, few, many or name a class of expanded clone.

D gene: -
clone size: -
CDR3 length: 13
J gene: TRBJ1-2
V gene: TRBV11-3
CDR3 DNA: TGTGCCAGCAGTCCTTCGTCTGAAGGGAGCTACACCTTC
CDR3 protein: CASSPSSEGSYTF

D gene: TRBD1
clone size: -
CDR3 length: 15
J gene: TRBJ2-7
V gene: TRBV6-5
CDR3 DNA: TGTGCCAGCAGTTACCGAAGACAGGGGCCCAACGAGCAGTACTTC
CDR3 protein: CASSYRRQGPNEQYF

D gene: TRBD2
clone size: -
CDR3 length: 17
J gene: TRBJ2-3
V gene: TRBV13
CDR3 DNA: TGTGCCAGCAGCTCAGCCGAGGGACTAGCGGTCGCAGATACGCAGTATTTT
CDR3 protein: CASSSAEGLAVADTQYF

D gene: -
clone size: -
CDR3 length: 15
J gene: TRBJ1-5
V gene: TRBV27
CDR3 DNA: TGTGCCAGCAGTTTCGGGGGACGGAGATATCAGCCCCAGCATTTT
CDR3 protein: CASSFGGRRYQPQHF

D gene: -
clone size: -
CDR3 length: 16
J gene: TRBJ1-5
V gene: TRBV6-5
CDR3 DNA: TGTGCCAGCAGTTACTCGAGGGCAGCTAGCAATCAGCCCCAGCATTTT
CDR3 protein: CASSYSRAASNQPQHF

D gene: -
clone size: -
CDR3 length: 13
J gene: TRBJ1-5
V gene: TRBV12-5
CDR3 DNA: TGTGCTAGTGGTTCGCAAGGAACGGGGCCCCAGCATTTT
CDR3 protein: CASGSQGTGPQHF

D gene: -
clone size: -
CDR3 length: 13
J gene: TRBJ1-3
V gene: TRBV24-1
CDR3 DNA: TGTGCCACCAGTGCCGGGGATGGAAACACCATATATTTT
CDR3 protein: CATSAGDGNTIYF

D gene: -
clone size: -
CDR3 length: 13
J gene: TRBJ1-1
V gene: TRBV27
CDR3 DNA: TGTGCCAGCAGTTGGTCGATGAACACTGAAGCTTTCTTT
CDR3 protein: CASSWSMNTEAFF

D gene: TRBD2
clone size: few
CDR3 length: 17
J gene: TRBJ2-1
V gene: TRBV27
CDR3 DNA: TGTGCCAGCAGTTCCCTGGCGGGAGTTTCCTCCTACAATGAGCAGTTCTTC
CDR3 protein: CASSSLAGVSSYNEQFF

D gene: TRBD1
clone size: -
CDR3 length: 15
J gene: TRBJ1-2
V gene: TRBV10-3
CDR3 DNA: TGTGCCATCAGTCCTTATAATGACAGGGGGTATGGCTACACCTTC
CDR3 protein: CAISPYNDRGYGYTF

D gene: -
clone size: -
CDR3 length: 13
J gene: TRBJ2-5
V gene: TRBV7-2
CDR3 DNA: TGTGCCAGCAGCTTAGAAGTCCAAGAGACCCAGTACTTC
CDR3 protein: CASSLEVQETQYF